The text below deals with one TCR beta chain. This sample was taken from a study of technical replicates of blood from several donors. The CDR3 covers 15 residues. V trimming: 6 bases; J trimming: 0 bases; junction bases outside the gene matches: 4. Germline V CDR1 and CDR2: KGHSH, LQKENI. Method: immunoSEQ multiplex PCR; TCRdb's copy keeps in-frame clones and lacks some. Of about 80,000 clones listed, around nine tenths are singletons. The chain couples TRBV18 to TRBJ2-7; 11 bases are shared with TRBD1. Sequencing was performed on T cells isolated from PBMCs. The origin of this receptor is a human donor in good health. In DNA form, the CDR3 reads TGTGCCAGCTCCGGGACAGGGGGTGTCTCCTACGAGCAGTACTTC. Translated: CASSGTGGVSYEQYF.